The clone carrying this T cell receptor (beta chain) appeared many times. These data originate in a study of regulatory T cells in long-lasting Graves disease. The V end lost 1 base, the J end lost 9 bases, and 10 bases lay between the germline ends. Germline CDR1 is SEHNR and CDR2 is FQNEAQ (reference sequence). The CDR3 has 13 residues. Time point reported: newly diagnosed GD, antithyroid drugs for less than 3 months. PBMCs were the source of the RNA used for TCR sequencing. The guidelines of the American Thyroid Association were the basis for diagnosing Graves' disease. Arm-PCR with iRepertoire HTBI primers amplified the CDR3 regions for these TCR beta libraries. One entry per CDR3 protein, called by TCRdb with MiXCR from the multiplex PCR reads. The data contain hundreds of thousands of distinct CDR3 sequences, roughly 17% of them singletons. These data also formed part of another study, on T cells in Graves' hyperthyroidism and ophthalmopathy. As that study records: The study based diagnoses on clinical symptoms, serum thyroxine and TRAb, thyroid ultrasound and orbital computed tomography. HTBI primers drove first-round RT-PCR of the TCR CDR3. Separation of ophthalmopathy from stable hyperthyroidism was achieved by a 13 V-J model.

This receptor was taken from a man aged 40-49 years with Graves disease. V is TRBV7-9 and J is TRBJ2-1; maybe TRBD2 (5 bases). The sample here was peripheral blood mononuclear cells (PBMCs), taken at new diagnosis, from a patient treated with antithyroid drugs. CDR3: CASSLDLGGEQFF. The CDR3 nucleotides read TGTGCCAGCAGCTTAGACCTTGGAGGTGAGCAGTTCTTC.